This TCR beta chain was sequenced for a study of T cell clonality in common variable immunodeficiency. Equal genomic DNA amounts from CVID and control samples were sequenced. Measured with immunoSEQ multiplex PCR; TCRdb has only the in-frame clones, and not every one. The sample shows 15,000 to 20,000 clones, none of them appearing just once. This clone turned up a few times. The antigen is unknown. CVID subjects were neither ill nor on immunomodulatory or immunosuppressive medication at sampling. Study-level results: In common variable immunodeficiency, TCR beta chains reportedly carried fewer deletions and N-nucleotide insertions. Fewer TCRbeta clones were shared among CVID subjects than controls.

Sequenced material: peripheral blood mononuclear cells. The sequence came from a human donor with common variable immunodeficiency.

This CDR3 reads CASSYSQGWNTEAFF. The CDR3 bases that were read are TGTGCCAGCAGTTACTCTCAGGGGTGGAACACTGAA. V and J are TRBV6-2 or TRBV6-3 and TRBJ1-1; D is possibly TRBD1 (6 bases). The missing CDR3 end, 3 residues past where the read stops, is filled in from the germline J gene. V shed 0 bases and J shed 1 base, with 9 bases lying between them. Per germline, CDR1 MNHEY and CDR2 SVGEGT. This CDR3 spans 15 amino acids.